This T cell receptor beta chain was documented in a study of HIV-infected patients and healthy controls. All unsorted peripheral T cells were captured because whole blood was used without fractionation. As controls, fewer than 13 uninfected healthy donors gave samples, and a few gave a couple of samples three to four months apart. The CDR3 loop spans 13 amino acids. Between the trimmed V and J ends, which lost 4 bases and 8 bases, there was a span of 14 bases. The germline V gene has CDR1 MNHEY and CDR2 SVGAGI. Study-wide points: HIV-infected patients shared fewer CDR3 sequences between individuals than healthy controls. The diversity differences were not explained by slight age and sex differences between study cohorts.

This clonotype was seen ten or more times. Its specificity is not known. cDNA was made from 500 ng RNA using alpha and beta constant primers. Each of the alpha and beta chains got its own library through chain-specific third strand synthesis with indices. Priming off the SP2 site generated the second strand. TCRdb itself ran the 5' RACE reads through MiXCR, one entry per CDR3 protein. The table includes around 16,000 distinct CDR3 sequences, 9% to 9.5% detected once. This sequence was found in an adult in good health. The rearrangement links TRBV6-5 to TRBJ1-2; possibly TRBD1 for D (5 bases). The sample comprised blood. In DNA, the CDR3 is TGTGCCAGCAGTTCGGGGGTTCTTCGCGGCTACACCTTC. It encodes CASSSGVLRGYTF.